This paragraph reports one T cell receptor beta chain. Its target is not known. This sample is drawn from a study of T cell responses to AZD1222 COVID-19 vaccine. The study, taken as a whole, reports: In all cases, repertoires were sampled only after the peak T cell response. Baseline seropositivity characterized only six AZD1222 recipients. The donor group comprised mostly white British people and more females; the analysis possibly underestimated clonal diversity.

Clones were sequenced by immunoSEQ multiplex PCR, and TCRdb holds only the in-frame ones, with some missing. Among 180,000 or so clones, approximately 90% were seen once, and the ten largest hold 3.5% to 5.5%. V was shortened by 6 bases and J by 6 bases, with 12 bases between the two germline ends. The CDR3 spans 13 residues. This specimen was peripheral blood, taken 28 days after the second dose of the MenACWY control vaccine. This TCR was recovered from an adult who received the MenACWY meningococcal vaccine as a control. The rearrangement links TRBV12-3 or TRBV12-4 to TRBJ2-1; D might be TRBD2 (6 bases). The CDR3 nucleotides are TGTGCCAGCAGCATTACTAGCTCCAATGAGCAGTTCTTC. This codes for CASSITSSNEQFF.